A single sample gave rise to the 2 T cell receptor beta chains below, sequenced in a study of blood T cell repertoires in COVID-19. The method was immunoSEQ multiplex PCR; TCRdb's version includes in-frame clones alone and lacks a portion of them. Counted here are some 260,000 clones, about 80% occurring once; the ten biggest clones make up around 4.1%. Sequenced material: PBMCs or T cells enriched from blood (not recorded which). The receptors originated from a man aged 25-45 years with acute COVID-19.

This rearrangement joins TRBV5-1 to TRBJ1-2; the match to TRBD1 covers 7 bases. V lost 6 bases and J lost 7; bases outside the gene matches: 12. CDR1 is SGHRS and CDR2 is YFSETQ in the germline V gene. The CDR3 contains 14 residues. CDR3 protein: CASTVSGGQPGYTF. The DNA of the CDR3 is TGCGCCAGCACCGTCTCCGGGGGACAGCCTGGCTACACCTTC.

This CDR3 reads CASSQVPGDQPQHF. As DNA, the CDR3 is TGTGCCAGCAGCCAAGTACCCGGGGATCAGCCCCAGCATTTT. J is TRBJ1-5 and V is TRBV11-2; unclear D gene. This CDR3 is built from 14 residues. Trimming left V 5 bases short and J 5 bases short, with 13 bases between. Germline V lookup: CDR1 SGHAT, CDR2 FQNNGV.